This T cell receptor beta chain is drawn from a study of OX40 agonist ivuxolimab in advanced cancers. Study results and caveats: Blood T cells, both CD4+ and CD8+, expanded clonally by week 6 at 0.1 to 3.0 mg/kg.

The CDR3 spans 20 residues. CDR1 and CDR2 from the germline V gene are LGHNA and YNFKEQ. The V end was cut by 4 bases, the J end by 6 bases, with 32 bases between. Regarding this clone: As yet, its antigen is unknown.

Method: immunoSEQ multiplex PCR; TCRdb's copy keeps in-frame clones and lacks some. The data show fewer than 90,000 clones, roughly 89% seen once. The chain couples TRBV4-2 to TRBJ2-3; a possible D gene is TRBD1 (8 bases). The sequenced sample was CD4+ or CD8+ T cells sorted from blood, obtained in a trial of the OX40 agonist ivuxolimab. This sequence was found in an adult with an advanced solid tumor such as melanoma, head and neck, liver or kidney cancer. The CDR3 bases are TGTGCCAGCAGCCCGTACAGGGGGTCTAACTCTGGCGGGAGAGCGGATACGCAGTATTTT. It is translated as CASSPYRGSNSGGRADTQYF.